A single sample gave rise to the 31 T cell receptor beta chains below, sequenced in a study of shared clonotypes between healthy human individuals. Libraries were prepared by immunoSEQ multiplex PCR; TCRdb keeps only in-frame clonotypes and omits some of them. The table lists about a million clones, 60% to 85% of them singletons. Sequenced sample: memory CD4+ T cells sorted from blood. Subset described: CD45RA-negative fraction. All receptors come from a young man in good health.

This clone was seen repeatedly, ten times or more. The chain uses TRBV28 and TRBJ1-2; 7 positions match TRBD1. Germline-derived CDR1 and CDR2 are MDHEN and SYDVKM. The CDR3 sequence is 14 residues long. V gave up 2 bases and J gave up 7 bases; unmatched junction bases: 7. The DNA of the CDR3 is TGTGCCAGCAGTTTAATTCGGAGACAGGGTGGCTACACCTTC. Encoded protein: CASSLIRRQGGYTF.

The J gene is TRBJ2-7, the V gene TRBV7-8; D may match TRBD1 or TRBD2 (5 bases each). CDR3 size: 15 residues. V dropped 5 bases and J dropped 6 bases, with 20 bases sitting between them. Germline-derived CDR1 and CDR2 are SGHVS and FQNEAQ. The CDR3 sequence: CASSQTRGRGAEQYF. CDR3 coding DNA: TGTGCCAGCAGCCAAACTCGGGGCAGAGGAGCCGAGCAGTACTTC.

Here the CDR3 reads CASSYRHGGGQETQYF. Here the CDR3 DNA reads TGTGCCAGCAGTTATCGGCATGGCGGGGGCCAAGAGACCCAGTACTTC. The V call is TRBV6-5, the J call TRBJ2-5, with TRBD2 matching over 7 bases. This CDR3 has 16 residues. V trimming: 3 bases; J trimming: 1 base; junction bases outside the gene matches: 8. Per the germline V gene, CDR1 is MNHEY and CDR2 is SVGAGI.

The genes are TRBV2 and TRBJ2-1, with D unclear. Germline CDR1 SNHLY, CDR2 FYNNEI. There are 10 residues in the CDR3. Trimming cost V 3 bases and J 10 bases, with 4 bases left between them. The CDR3 protein is CASSEGEQFF. The CDR3 nucleotides read TGTGCCAGCAGTGAGGGGGAGCAGTTCTTC.

This chain links TRBV5-5 with TRBJ1-3; D gene uncertain. The ends were cut back, 3 bases at V and 0 bases at J, with 7 bases in the middle. The germline CDR1 and CDR2 sequences are SGHKS and YYEKEE (reference sequence). The CDR3 covers 14 residues. The CDR3, as DNA: TGTGCCAGCAGCTCGGGCGGCTCTGGAAACACCATATATTTT. Encoded protein: CASSSGGSGNTIYF.

In its sample, this clone was seen many times. At the DNA level, this CDR3 is encoded by other sequences in the same sample as well. The gene calls are TRBV19 and TRBJ1-1; no clear D gene. The CDR3 consists of 13 residues. V gave up 7 bases and J gave up 0 bases, with 9 bases separating them. Looked up from germline, CDR1 is LNHDA and CDR2 is SQIVND (reference sequence). DNA for the CDR3: TGTGCCAGTACTGAAAGTTTGAACACTGAAGCTTTCTTT. Its translation is CASTESLNTEAFF.

The chain links TRBV10-3 to TRBJ2-7; 8 bases match TRBD2. CDR3 size: 15 residues. Per the germline V gene, CDR1 is ENHRY and CDR2 is SYGVKD. Unmatched junction bases numbered 9, after V lost 6 bases and J lost 2 bases. CDR3 sequence: CAISDIAGTTYEQYF. CDR3 sequence (DNA): TGTGCCATCAGCGACATAGCGGGAACAACCTACGAGCAGTACTTC.

The chain has TRBV2 and TRBJ1-6; no firm D call. Trimming took off 4 bases at V and 10 bases at J, with 5 bases between the two ends. The germline CDR1 and CDR2 sequences are SNHLY and FYNNEI. This CDR3 is 11 amino acids long. This CDR3 reads CASSGGSPLHF. The CDR3 DNA is TGTGCCAGCAGTGGCGGATCACCCCTCCACTTT. Complete variable domain (other parts from reference TRBV2 and TRBJ1-6): EPEVTQTPSHQVTQMGQEVILRCVPISNHLYFYWYRQILGQKVEFLVSFYNNEISEKSEIFDDQFSVERPDGSNFTLKIRSTKLEDSAMYFCASSGGSPLHFGNGTRLTVT.

A few counts support this clone. J is TRBJ2-2 and V is TRBV7-9, with TRBD2 matching over 12 bases. This CDR3 spans 15 amino acids. V shed 5 bases and J 4 bases; nucleotides not matched to a gene: 2. Germline CDR1 SEHNR, CDR2 FQNEAQ (reference sequence). The CDR3 protein is CASSPTSGSTGELFF. In DNA, the CDR3 is TGTGCCAGCAGCCCGACTAGCGGGAGCACCGGGGAGCTGTTTTTT. The full variable domain, its missing parts supplied by reference TRBV7-9 and TRBJ2-2, is DTGVSQNPRHKITKRGQNVTFRCDPISEHNRLYWYRQTLGQGPEFLTYFQNEAQLEKSRLLSDRFSAERPKGSFSTLEIQRTEQGDSAMYLCASSPTSGSTGELFFGEGSRLTVL.

V is TRBV5-1 and J is TRBJ1-3; 11 nucleotides align to TRBD1. The CDR3 totals 19 residues. V shed 2 bases and J 0 bases; nucleotides not matched to a gene: 10. The germline V gene encodes CDR1 SGHRS and CDR2 YFSETQ. The CDR3 loop reads CASSLQPGQGENSGNTIYF. The CDR3 region has the DNA TGCGCCAGCAGCTTACAACCGGGACAGGGGGAGAACTCTGGAAACACCATATATTTT.

In regard to this clone: A much larger clone sits a single nucleotide away, making a read error possible. V usage is TRBV28 and J usage is TRBJ2-5, with 13 nucleotides matching TRBD2. Trimming removed 2 bases from V and 3 bases from J; junction bases left unmatched: 0. Germline values: CDR1 MDHEN, CDR2 SYDVKM. CDR3 size: 15 residues. The CDR3 loop reads CASSLTSGGEETQYF. CDR3 nucleotide sequence: TGTGCCAGCAGTTTAACTAGCGGGGGGGAAGAGACCCAGTACTTC. Full variable domain (outside the CDR3, taken from reference TRBV28 and TRBJ2-5): DVKVTQSSRYLVKRTGEKVFLECVQDMDHENMFWYRQDPGLGLRLIYFSYDVKMKEKGDIPEGYSVSREKKERFSLILESASTNQTSMYLCASSLTSGGEETQYFGPGTRLLVL.

The rearrangement joins TRBV6-5 to TRBJ2-7; the match to TRBD2 covers 8 bases. Germline CDR1 reads MNHEY; CDR2 reads SVGAGI. CDR3 length: 15 amino acids. Trimming cost V 2 bases and J 0 bases; bases outside gene matches: 3. The CDR3: CASSYKRGISYEQYF. In DNA, the CDR3 is TGTGCCAGCAGTTACAAGCGGGGGATCTCCTACGAGCAGTACTTC.

A word on this clone: Distinct nucleotide sequences in the sample also encode this CDR3. The chain joins TRBV19 to TRBJ1-5; a weak D match, TRBD1 (5 bases). CDR1 and CDR2 from the germline V gene are LNHDA and SQIVND (reference sequence). V gave up 6 bases and J gave up 4 bases, with 7 bases separating them. The CDR3 spans 12 residues. The chain's CDR3 is CASRGPNQPQHF. The CDR3 DNA is TGTGCCAGTAGGGGACCGAATCAGCCCCAGCATTTT.

This chain uses TRBV5-1 with TRBJ1-2, with a tentative D call TRBD1 (5 bases). The CDR3 has 14 residues. Germline V gene lookup returns CDR1 SGHRS and CDR2 YFSETQ. V was trimmed by 4 bases and J by 4 bases, leaving 14 bases between them. DNA for the CDR3: TGCGCCAGCAGCCCCGACCGGGGGGGCTATGGCTACACCTTC. Its translation: CASSPDRGGYGYTF.

The chain joins TRBV27 to TRBJ2-4, with TRBD2 identical over 9 bases. Losses at the gene ends were 5 bases for V and 4 bases for J; bases not matched to a gene: 15. The CDR3 runs 18 residues. Germline assignment: CDR1 MNHEY and CDR2 SMNVEV (reference sequence). This CDR3 reads CASSPDPRREGHKNIQYF. CDR3 DNA sequence: TGTGCCAGCAGTCCCGACCCTAGGCGGGAGGGCCATAAAAACATTCAGTACTTC.

This sequence joins TRBV18 and TRBJ2-3; no firm D call. Germline CDR1 is KGHSH and CDR2 is LQKENI. CDR3 size: 15 residues. Trimming left V 1 base short and J 0 bases short, with 8 bases between. The CDR3, as DNA: TGTGCCAGCTCACCACTCTCCGGAAGCACAGATACGCAGTATTTT. This gives the protein CASSPLSGSTDTQYF.

The chain is built from TRBV7-9 and TRBJ2-5; 11 positions agree with TRBD1. In germline, CDR1 is SEHNR, CDR2 FQNEAQ (reference sequence). V dropped 6 bases and J dropped 5; count of bases not matched to a gene: 8. This CDR3 is 15 amino acids long. The chain's CDR3 is CASRTGTGGRETQYF. In nucleotides, the CDR3 is TGTGCCAGCAGGACGGGGACAGGGGGTCGGGAGACCCAGTACTTC. The complete variable domain, with remaining parts taken from reference TRBV7-9 and TRBJ2-5, reads DTGVSQNPRHKITKRGQNVTFRCDPISEHNRLYWYRQTLGQGPEFLTYFQNEAQLEKSRLLSDRFSAERPKGSFSTLEIQRTEQGDSAMYLCASRTGTGGRETQYFGPGTRLLVL.

The chain couples TRBV28 to TRBJ2-2; TRBD2 matches 11 bases. With 3 bases clipped from V and 7 bases from J, the junction kept 7 bases outside the gene matches. Germline V gene lookup returns CDR1 MDHEN and CDR2 SYDVKM. There are 16 residues in the CDR3. The CDR3 bases are TGTGCCAGCAGTTTGCTACTAGCGGGGGCGAACGGGGAGCTGTTTTTT. It yields the protein CASSLLLAGANGELFF.

V usage is TRBV6-5 and J usage is TRBJ1-1; 7 nucleotides agree with TRBD1. Losses at the gene ends were 5 bases for V and 1 base for J; bases not matched to a gene: 7. The CDR3 runs to 15 residues. Germline lookup yields CDR1 MNHEY and CDR2 SVGAGI. The CDR3 bases are TGTGCCAGCAGTGTAAGAGGACAGGCGAACACTGAAGCTTTCTTT. Translation: CASSVRGQANTEAFF.

The V call is TRBV19, the J call TRBJ2-7, with TRBD2 matching over 11 bases. The J segment lost 0 bases and the V segment lost 6 bases, leaving 16 bases of the junction unmatched. The CDR3 spans 19 residues. The V gene's germline CDR1 is LNHDA and CDR2 SQIVND (reference sequence). This CDR3 reads CASSRLYVTSGTFSYEQYF. CDR3 DNA: TGTGCCAGTAGCAGACTTTATGTGACTAGCGGGACCTTCTCCTACGAGCAGTACTTC.

J is TRBJ2-3 and V is TRBV15; D is uncertain. Germline lookup yields CDR1 LNHNV and CDR2 YYDKDF (reference sequence). Deletions cut 6 bases from V and 5 bases from J, with 15 bases between. The CDR3 totals 14 residues. The CDR3 DNA is TGTGCCACCAGATCTCACACGGAGCTAGATACGCAGTATTTT. It specifies CATRSHTELDTQYF.

This chain links TRBV25-1 with TRBJ2-5, with TRBD2 matching over 10 bases. This CDR3 comprises 14 residues. From germline, CDR1 is MGHDK and CDR2 SYGVNS. Trimming cost V 4 bases and J 5 bases; bases outside gene matches: 4. CDR3 bases: TGTGCCAGCAGTGGGAGCGGGAGGGGTGAGACCCAGTACTTC. Its translation is CASSGSGRGETQYF.

This chain links TRBV15 with TRBJ1-6; 10 bases match TRBD1. Germline trimming cut 1 base from V and 10 bases from J; bases unmatched to any gene: 1. Per germline, CDR1 LNHNV and CDR2 YYDKDF (reference sequence). The CDR3 length is 14 residues. In nucleotides, the CDR3 is TGTGCCACCAGCAGAGGGACAGGGGGATCACCCCTCCACTTT. Its protein product is CATSRGTGGSPLHF.

Worth noting for this clone: A read error may produce the germline difference seen at one junction end. Other DNA sequences in the sample encode the same CDR3. The chain carries TRBV7-7 and TRBJ2-5; no reliable D call. Per the germline V gene, CDR1 is SSHAT and CDR2 is FNYEAQ (reference sequence). This CDR3 region has 13 residues. The CDR3, as DNA: TGTGCTAGCAGCTTAGGCCCCGGAGAGACCCAGTACTTC. This gives the protein CASSLGPGETQYF.

This clone was picked up a small number of times. Other DNA sequences in this specimen translate into the identical CDR3. The CDR3 spells CASSQVTGYGYTF. For the CDR3, the DNA is TGTGCCAGCAGCCAAGTTACCGGGTATGGCTACACCTTC. The chain has TRBV14 and TRBJ1-2; D remains ambiguous. V dropped 1 base and J dropped 5 bases, with 8 bases sitting between them. The length of the CDR3 is 13 residues. Germline V gene data show CDR1 as SGHDN and CDR2 as FVKESK.

This sequence joins TRBV29-1 and TRBJ1-1; D is undetermined. Trimming pared 5 bases from V and 0 bases from J, leaving 10 bases between. Looked up from germline, CDR1 is SQVTM and CDR2 is ANQGSEA. CDR3 length: 13 amino acids. This chain's CDR3 is CSVILTVNTEAFF. The CDR3 coding sequence is TGCAGCGTTATACTGACGGTGAACACTGAAGCTTTCTTT.

V is TRBV5-6 and J is TRBJ1-1, with D possibly matching TRBD1 (5 bases). Looked up from germline, CDR1 is SGHDT and CDR2 is YYEEEE. Deletions cut 4 bases from V and 3 bases from J, with 13 bases between. This CDR3 has 14 residues. The CDR3 region is CASSTQAAHTEAFF. The CDR3 coding sequence is TGTGCCAGCAGCACACAGGCCGCCCACACTGAAGCTTTCTTT. The entire variable domain, with the rest obtained from reference TRBV5-6 and TRBJ1-1, is as follows: DAGVTQSPTHLIKTRGQQVTLRCSPKSGHDTVSWYQQALGQGPQFIFQYYEEEERQRGNFPDRFSGHQFPNYSSELNVNALLLGDSALYLCASSTQAAHTEAFFGQGTRLTVV.

J is TRBJ1-1 and V is TRBV30; possible D gene TRBD1, 5 bases. Trimming took 3 bases from V and 5 from J, leaving 19 bases between them. Germline V gene sequence: CDR1 GTSNPN, CDR2 SVGIG (reference sequence). The CDR3 runs to 15 residues. The DNA for the CDR3 is TGTGCCTGGAGACGACCCGAGGGGAGTCGGACTGAAGCTTTCTTT. Its translation: CAWRRPEGSRTEAFF.

DNA for the CDR3: TGCGCCAGCGGTCAAGGGGGGGCCACCGGGGAGCTGTTTTTT. Its protein product is CASGQGGATGELFF. The V call is TRBV10-2, the J call TRBJ2-2, with D perhaps TRBD2 (7 bases). Germline V gene data show CDR1 as WSHSY and CDR2 as SAAADI. This CDR3 region has 14 residues. Between the trimmed V and J ends, which lost 8 bases and 4 bases, there was a span of 14 bases.

This clone was seen a few times. This sample also contains other DNA sequences that code for the same CDR3. The genes are TRBV5-1 and TRBJ1-1, with TRBD1 matching over 7 bases. With 0 bases clipped from V and 5 bases from J, the junction kept 4 bases outside the gene matches. Germline lookup yields CDR1 SGHRS and CDR2 YFSETQ. The CDR3 covers 14 residues. The CDR3: CASSLEGGRTEAFF. Here the CDR3 DNA reads TGCGCCAGCAGCTTGGAAGGGGGCCGAACTGAAGCTTTCTTT.

This chain uses TRBV27 with TRBJ2-1; 11 bases map to TRBD2. This CDR3 region has 18 residues. V lost 5 bases to trimming and J lost 4 bases; unmatched junction nucleotides: 13. In germline, CDR1 is MNHEY, CDR2 SMNVEV (reference sequence). CDR3 nucleotide sequence: TGTGCCAGCAGTGCGGGACTAGCGGCCAGACAGAGGTACAATGAGCAGTTCTTC. Translated: CASSAGLAARQRYNEQFF.